This TCR beta chain is drawn from a study of Ad26.COV2.S vaccination and SARS-CoV-2 variants. As for the study in general: Enrollment placed the donor in the COV1001 Ad26.COV2.S trial arm. Dosing was one shot or two shots 56 days apart.

Indicated treatment: some 20 received Ad26.COV2.S at low or high dose, single or two shots; a few received placebo; per-sample allocation not given. Collection of the samples took place on day 63 after the first injection of vaccine or placebo. Expression of Wuhan-strain SARS-CoV-2 spike came from the Ad26 vector that formed the vaccine. Generated by immunoSEQ multiplex PCR, the TCRdb table keeps only in-frame clones and is missing some. The table includes 500,000 or so clones, about 91% detected once. The table lists this clone with a count of one. The specimen was peripheral blood, collected in a trial of Ad26.COV2.S vaccine versus placebo. The sequence was collected from a person between 18 and 59 years old who received the Ad26.COV2.S COVID-19 vaccine or a placebo.

CDR3 coding DNA: TGCACCAGCTCCCCACAACTAGCGGGACCACGTGGGGAGACCCAGTACTTC. Translating it yields CTSSPQLAGPRGETQYF. The gene calls are TRBV1 and TRBJ2-5; the D segment call TRBD2 is taken from the table without a DNA check. TRBV1 is flagged as a pseudogene. This CDR3 comprises 17 residues.